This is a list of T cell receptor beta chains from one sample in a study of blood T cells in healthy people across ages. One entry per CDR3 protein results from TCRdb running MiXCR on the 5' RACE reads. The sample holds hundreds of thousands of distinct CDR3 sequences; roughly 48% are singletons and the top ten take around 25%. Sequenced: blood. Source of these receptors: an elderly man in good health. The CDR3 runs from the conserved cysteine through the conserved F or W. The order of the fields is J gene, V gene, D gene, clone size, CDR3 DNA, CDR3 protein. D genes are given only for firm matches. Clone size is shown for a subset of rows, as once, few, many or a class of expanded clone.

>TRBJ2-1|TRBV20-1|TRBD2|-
TGCAGTGCTAGAGTCTGCGGGAGAAGCTCCTACAATGAGCAGTTCTTC
CSARVCGRSSYNEQFF
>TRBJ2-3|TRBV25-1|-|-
TGTGCCAGCAGTGAATATCGGACCACCTCTAGCACAGATACGCAGTATTTT
CASSEYRTTSSTDTQYF
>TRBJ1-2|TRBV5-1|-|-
TGCGCCAGCAGCCGGGAAGCTAACTATGGCTACACCTTC
CASSREANYGYTF
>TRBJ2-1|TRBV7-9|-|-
TGTGCCAGCAGCCCGGGGTACAATGACGGGCAGTTCTTC
CASSPGYNDGQFF
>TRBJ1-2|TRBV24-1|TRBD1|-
TGTGCCACCAGTGATTCGAACAGGGGTGGCTACACCTTC
CATSDSNRGGYTF
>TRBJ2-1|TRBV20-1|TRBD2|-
TGCAGTGCTAGAGTTCGGCTAGCGGGAGGCAGGAGCTCCTACAATGAGCAGTTCTTC
CSARVRLAGGRSSYNEQFF
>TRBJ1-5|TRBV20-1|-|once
TGCAGTGCTAGAGATCGCAGCGGCCGGGCCCAGCATTTT
CSARDRSGRAQHF
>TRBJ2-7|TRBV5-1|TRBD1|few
TGCGCCAGCAGCCGACTCGGGACAGGGATTCTCTACGAGCAGTACTTC
CASSRLGTGILYEQYF
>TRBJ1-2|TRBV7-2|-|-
TGTGCCAGCAGCTCGGCCGCCGCTGGTGGCTACACCTTC
CASSSAAAGGYTF
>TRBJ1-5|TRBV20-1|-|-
TGCAGTGCTAGAACAAATAGCAATCAGCCCCAGCATTTT
CSARTNSNQPQHF
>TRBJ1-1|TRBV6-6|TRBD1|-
TGTGCCAGCAGACCAAACTCGCAGGGGGCTTACACTGAAGCTTTCTTT
CASRPNSQGAYTEAFF
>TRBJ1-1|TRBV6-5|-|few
TGTGCCAGCAGTTACCAGGGCGTGACTTTCTTT
CASSYQGVTFF
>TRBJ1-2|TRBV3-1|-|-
TGTGCCAGCAGCCTGGATAACACGGGGAACTATGGCTACACCTTC
CASSLDNTGNYGYTF
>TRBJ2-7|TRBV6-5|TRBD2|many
TGTGCCAGCAGTAGCCGGACTAGCGGGAGACTGTACGAGCAGTACTTC
CASSSRTSGRLYEQYF
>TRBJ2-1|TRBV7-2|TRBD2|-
TGTGCCAGCAGCCGAGCGGGGAGTACCTACAATGAGCAGTTCTTC
CASSRAGSTYNEQFF
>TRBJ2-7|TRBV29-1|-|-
TGCAGCGCCCTGGGGGGCTACTTCTCCTACGAGCAGTACTTC
CSALGGYFSYEQYF